The 25 T cell receptor beta chains in this list originate from one sample, sequenced in a study of monozygotic twins with inflammatory bowel disease (dated by TCRdb to the late 2010s). Libraries were made using 5' RACE. Reads for this sample came from an Illumina HiSeq 2500. After TCRdb reprocessed the reads, each CDR3 protein sequence was kept as one row, without DNA. The sample's table covers approximately 390,000 distinct CDR3 sequences. The ten largest clones add up to around 2.4% of the sample. Sequencing was performed on blood. Source of these receptors: a human donor with ulcerative colitis or Crohn's disease, or a healthy co-twin of an affected twin (not recorded which).

The rearrangement links TRBV18 to TRBJ1-3; TCRdb's D call of TRBD1 is untestable without DNA. Germline CDR1 KGHSH, CDR2 LQKENI. This CDR3 is 16 amino acids long. This CDR3 is CASSPDEGAGGNTIYF.

V and J are TRBV6-2 or TRBV6-3 and TRBJ1-2. Germline loops: CDR1 MNHEY, CDR2 SVGEGT. The CDR3 is made up of 13 amino acids. The CDR3 loop is CASSYSLAGGYTF.

V and J are TRBV15 and TRBJ2-3; TCRdb's D call of TRBD2 is untestable without DNA. Germline V CDR1 and CDR2: LNHNV, YYDKDF (reference sequence). The CDR3 extends over 18 amino acids. CDR3 amino acids: CATSREASTSGSWDTQYF.

V and J are TRBV5-1 and TRBJ1-1; TCRdb names TRBD1, which stays unverified in the absence of DNA. Germline loops: CDR1 SGHRS, CDR2 YFSETQ. CDR3 length: 12 amino acids. The CDR3 protein is CASTSEQGEAFF.

The J gene is TRBJ2-7, the V gene TRBV15; checking the TCRdb D call of TRBD1 is not possible without DNA. The CDR3 totals 15 residues. The germline V gene encodes CDR1 LNHNV and CDR2 YYDKDF (reference sequence). The CDR3 loop reads CATSTSLTGAYEQYF.

The chain uses TRBV20-1 and TRBJ1-3; the TCRdb D gene call, TRBD1, has no DNA to confirm it. CDR1 is DFQATT and CDR2 is SNEGSKA in the germline V gene (reference sequence). This CDR3 is 12 amino acids long. The CDR3: CSAYPGPNTIYF.

The genes are TRBV5-4 and TRBJ2-1; TCRdb outputs TRBD2, but without DNA this stays unchecked. The CDR3 consists of 18 residues. In germline, CDR1 is SGHNT, CDR2 YYREEE (reference sequence). CDR3 in amino acids: CASSSSPVRGGSYNEQFF.

V and J are TRBV11-1 and TRBJ2-1; no DNA is available, so the TRBD2 call from TCRdb remains unchecked. The CDR3 length is 19 residues. From germline, CDR1 is SGHAT and CDR2 FQDESV (reference sequence). The CDR3 region is CASSPIGLTSGSSYNEQFF.

CDR3 residues: CATSRGRLAGSGELFF. J is TRBJ2-2 and V is TRBV15; the D call from TCRdb, TRBD2, cannot be confirmed without DNA. This CDR3 has 16 residues. CDR1 and CDR2 (germline): LNHNV, YYDKDF (reference sequence).

This CDR3 reads CASSLDGGNTIYF. The rearrangement uses TRBV5-1 and TRBJ1-3. Germline V gene data show CDR1 as SGHRS and CDR2 as YFSETQ. The CDR3 has 13 residues.

The V call is TRBV5-1, the J call TRBJ1-6. CDR1 is SGHRS, CDR2 YFSETQ, per germline. This CDR3 is 15 amino acids long. The CDR3 is CASRESGGYNSPLHF.

The V and J genes are TRBV20-1 and TRBJ2-1; TCRdb's D call of TRBD2 is untestable without DNA. Germline values: CDR1 DFQATT, CDR2 SNEGSKA (reference sequence). This CDR3 has 15 residues. CDR3 protein: CSACSGTQSYNEQFF.

The chain couples TRBV5-1 to TRBJ2-2; TCRdb calls TRBD2, which cannot be checked without DNA. Per germline, CDR1 SGHRS and CDR2 YFSETQ. The CDR3 loop spans 15 amino acids. This CDR3 is CASSFGGRNTGELFF.

CDR3: CSVLGEPSGANVLTF. The V gene is TRBV29-1, the J gene TRBJ2-6; the TRBD2 assignment by TCRdb is unverifiable without DNA. The CDR3 is 15 amino acids. Looked up from germline, CDR1 is SQVTM and CDR2 is ANQGSEA.

V usage is TRBV11-2 and J usage is TRBJ1-5; TCRdb's D call, TRBD1, is unchecked because there is no DNA. The CDR3 spans 15 residues. In germline, CDR1 is SGHAT, CDR2 FQNNGV. CDR3 region: CVSSSDSYSNQPQHF.

The CDR3 region is CASSWIARPTPGELFF. This rearrangement joins TRBV6-5 to TRBJ2-2; TCRdb designates TRBD2, a call that cannot be tested without DNA. The CDR3 loop spans 16 amino acids. The germline gives CDR1 MNHEY, CDR2 SVGAGI.

This rearrangement joins TRBV5-4 to TRBJ2-7. Germline lookup yields CDR1 SGHNT and CDR2 YYREEE (reference sequence). This CDR3 is built from 15 residues. The CDR3 reads CASSSGRGLRGEQYF.

Here the CDR3 reads CATSRDLPGGAGGPYNEQFF. The chain couples TRBV15 to TRBJ2-1; there is no DNA to check the TCRdb D call of TRBD1. Germline V gene data show CDR1 as LNHNV and CDR2 as YYDKDF (reference sequence). This CDR3 has 20 amino acids.

The genes are TRBV7-3 and TRBJ2-3. The CDR3 loop spans 13 amino acids. CDR1 is SGHTA, CDR2 FQGTGA, per germline. The CDR3 loop reads CASSLRRSDTQYF. The full variable domain, completed using reference TRBV7-3 and TRBJ2-3, is GAGVSQTPSNKVTEKGKYVELRCDPISGHTALYWYRQSLGQGPEFLIYFQGTGAADDSGLPNDRFFAVRPEGSVSTLKIQRTERGDSAVYLCASSLRRSDTQYFGPGTRLTVL.

The V and J genes are TRBV18 and TRBJ1-1. The CDR3 has 15 amino acids. CDR1 and CDR2 from the germline V gene are KGHSH and LQKENI. The CDR3 sequence is CASSPQHNRNTEAFF.

This chain joins TRBV12-3 or TRBV12-4 and TRBJ2-2; TCRdb picks TRBD2, but there is no DNA to check that call. CDR3 size: 18 residues. CDR3 sequence: CASSLRSWGSLGTGELFF.

This sequence joins TRBV27 and TRBJ2-3; the D call of TRBD2 rests on TCRdb alone, since no DNA is present to check it. CDR3 length equals 14 residues. From germline, CDR1 is MNHEY and CDR2 SMNVEV (reference sequence). CDR3 region: CASSIAASTDTQYF.

This rearrangement joins TRBV19 to TRBJ2-7; TCRdb returns TRBD1, unconfirmable since there is no DNA. Looked up from germline, CDR1 is LNHDA and CDR2 is SQIVND (reference sequence). There are 15 residues in the CDR3. This chain's CDR3 is CASSSPGTGVDEQYF.

This chain uses TRBV6-2 or TRBV6-3 with TRBJ2-1; TCRdb picks TRBD1, but there is no DNA to check that call. This CDR3 has 14 amino acids. Germline CDR1 MNHEY, CDR2 SVGEGT. CDR3: CASSYHIGGNEQFF.

The chain links TRBV28 to TRBJ1-3. The CDR3 spans 13 residues. Germline-derived CDR1 and CDR2 are MDHEN and SYDVKM. The CDR3 reads CAGNRASGNTIYF.